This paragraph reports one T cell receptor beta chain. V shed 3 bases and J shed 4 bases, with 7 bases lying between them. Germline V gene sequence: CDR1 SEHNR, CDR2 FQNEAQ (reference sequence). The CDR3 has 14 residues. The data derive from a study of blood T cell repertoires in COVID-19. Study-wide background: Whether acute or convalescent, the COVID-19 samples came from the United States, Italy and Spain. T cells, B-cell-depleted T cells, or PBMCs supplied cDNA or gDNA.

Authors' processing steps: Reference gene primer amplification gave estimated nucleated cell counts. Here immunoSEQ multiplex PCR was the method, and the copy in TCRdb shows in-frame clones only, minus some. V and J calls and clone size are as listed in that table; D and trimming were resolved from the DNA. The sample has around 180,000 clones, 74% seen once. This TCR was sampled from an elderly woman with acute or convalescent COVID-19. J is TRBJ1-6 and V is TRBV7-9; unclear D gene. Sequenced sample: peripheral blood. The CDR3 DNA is TGTGCCAGCAGCTTTCCGAGTTATAATTCACCCCTCCACTTT. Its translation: CASSFPSYNSPLHF.